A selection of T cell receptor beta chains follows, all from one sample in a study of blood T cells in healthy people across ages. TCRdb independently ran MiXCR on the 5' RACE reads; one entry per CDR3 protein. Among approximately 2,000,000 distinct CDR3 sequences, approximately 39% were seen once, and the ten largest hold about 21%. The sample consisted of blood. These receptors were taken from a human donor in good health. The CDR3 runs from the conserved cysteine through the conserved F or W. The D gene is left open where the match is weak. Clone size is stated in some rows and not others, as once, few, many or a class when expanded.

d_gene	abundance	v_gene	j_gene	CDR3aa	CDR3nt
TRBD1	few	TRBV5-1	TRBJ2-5	CASSLEQGVGETQYF	TGCGCCAGCAGCTTGGAACAGGGGGTAGGAGAGACCCAGTACTTC
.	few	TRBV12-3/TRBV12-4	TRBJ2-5	CASRLSETQYF	TGTGCCAGCAGACTGTCAGAGACCCAGTACTTC
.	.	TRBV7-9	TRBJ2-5	CASILGLGETQYF	TGTGCCAGCATCCTGGGACTCGGAGAGACCCAGTACTTC
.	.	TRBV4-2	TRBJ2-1	CASSPRPLEGNEQFF	TGTGCCAGCAGCCCTCGGCCGCTCGAGGGCAATGAGCAGTTCTTC
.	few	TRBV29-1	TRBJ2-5	CSVPGPREETQYF	TGCAGCGTTCCGGGACCCAGGGAAGAGACCCAGTACTTC
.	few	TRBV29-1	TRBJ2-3	CSVRMYPDTQYF	TGCAGCGTCCGAATGTATCCAGATACGCAGTATTTT
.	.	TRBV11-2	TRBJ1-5	CASSRRSDRNSNQPQHF	TGTGCCAGCAGCCGACGTTCGGACCGGAATAGCAATCAGCCCCAGCATTTT
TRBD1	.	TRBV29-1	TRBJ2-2	CSVEKGQGAGELFF	TGCAGCGTTGAAAAGGGACAGGGGGCCGGGGAGCTGTTTTTT
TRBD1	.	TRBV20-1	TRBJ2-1	CSARVSDRGRNEQFF	TGCAGTGCTAGAGTCTCGGACAGGGGGCGGAATGAGCAGTTCTTC
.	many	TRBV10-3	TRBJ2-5	CAISEGSQETQYF	TGTGCCATCAGTGAGGGGAGCCAAGAGACCCAGTACTTC
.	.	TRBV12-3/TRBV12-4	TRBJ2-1	CASSSQTHSYNEQFF	TGTGCCAGCAGTTCCCAGACACACTCCTACAATGAGCAGTTCTTC
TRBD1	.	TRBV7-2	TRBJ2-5	CASSLGTGLQETQYF	TGTGCCAGCAGCTTGGGGACAGGGCTCCAAGAGACCCAGTACTTC
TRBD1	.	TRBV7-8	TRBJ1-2	CASSWSFTGEYGYTF	TGTGCCAGCAGCTGGTCCTTCACAGGGGAATATGGCTACACCTTC
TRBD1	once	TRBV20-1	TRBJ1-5	CSTRGRQGTNQPQHF	TGCAGTACTAGAGGGAGACAGGGCACGAATCAGCCCCAGCATTTT
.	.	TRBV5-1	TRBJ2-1	CASSFFPRDDEQFF	TGCGCCAGCAGCTTTTTCCCCCGGGACGATGAGCAGTTCTTC
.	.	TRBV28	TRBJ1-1	CASSSEIQGTLVEAFF	TGTGCCAGCAGTTCAGAAATCCAGGGGACATTAGTGGAAGCTTTCTTT
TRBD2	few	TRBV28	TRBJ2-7	CASKRGGVAYEQYF	TGTGCCAGCAAACGGGGGGGCGTGGCCTACGAGCAGTACTTC
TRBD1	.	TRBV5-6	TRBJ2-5	CASSGTGSEETQYF	TGTGCCAGCAGCGGGACAGGGAGTGAGGAGACCCAGTACTTC
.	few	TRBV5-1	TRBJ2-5	CASSPMPTGEQYF	TGCGCCAGCAGCCCGATGCCCACTGGAGAGCAGTACTTC
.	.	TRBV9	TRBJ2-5	CASSSGPTHRETQYF	TGTGCCAGCAGTTCGGGACCCACACACCGAGAGACCCAGTACTTC
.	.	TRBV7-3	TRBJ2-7	CASSAQPSYEQYF	TGTGCCAGCAGCGCCCAGCCCTCCTACGAGCAGTACTTC
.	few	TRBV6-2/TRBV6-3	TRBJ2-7	CASSYFGDYEQYF	TGTGCCAGCAGTTATTTTGGGGACTACGAGCAGTACTTC
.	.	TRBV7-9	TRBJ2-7	CASSLGDISTYEQYF	TGTGCCAGCAGCTTGGGGGACATATCTACCTACGAGCAGTACTTC
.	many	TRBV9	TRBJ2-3	CASSPRQGTDTQYF	TGTGCCAGCAGCCCCAGACAGGGCACAGATACGCAGTATTTT
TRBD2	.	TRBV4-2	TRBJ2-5	CASSPAQGLAAETQYF	TGTGCCAGCAGCCCAGCTCAAGGACTAGCGGCAGAGACCCAGTACTTC
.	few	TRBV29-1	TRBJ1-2	CSVELEEDLYGYTF	TGCAGCGTTGAACTGGAGGAGGACCTGTATGGCTACACCTTC
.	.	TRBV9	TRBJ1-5	CASSPTGAYQPQHF	TGTGCCAGCAGCCCCACCGGGGCATATCAGCCCCAGCATTTT
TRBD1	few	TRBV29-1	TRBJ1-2	CSGRQGGGYTF	TGCAGCGGGCGACAGGGGGGAGGCTACACCTTC
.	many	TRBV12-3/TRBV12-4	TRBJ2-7	CASSSIYEQYF	TGTGCCAGCAGTTCGATCTACGAGCAGTACTTC
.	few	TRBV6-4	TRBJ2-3	CASSDSSFAGFSDTQYF	TGTGCCAGCAGTGACTCGAGTTTTGCCGGGTTTTCAGATACGCAGTATTTT
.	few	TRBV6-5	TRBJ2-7	CASSYSRPPYEQYF	TGTGCCAGCAGTTACTCGAGGCCTCCCTACGAGCAGTACTTC
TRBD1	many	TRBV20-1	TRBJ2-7	CSARGIRDRGPYEQYF	TGCAGTGCTAGAGGTATCCGGGACAGGGGACCCTACGAGCAGTACTTC
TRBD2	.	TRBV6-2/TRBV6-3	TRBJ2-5	CASSQRLAGDQETQYF	TGTGCCAGCAGCCAACGACTAGCGGGGGACCAAGAGACCCAGTACTTC
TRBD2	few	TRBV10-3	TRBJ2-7	CAIRTSGGNEQYF	TGTGCCATAAGGACTAGCGGGGGAAACGAGCAGTACTTC
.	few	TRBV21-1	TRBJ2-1	CASSVKGRRLDEQFF	TGTGCCAGCAGCGTCAAGGGACGGCGCCTCGATGAGCAGTTCTTC
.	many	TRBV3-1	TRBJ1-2	CASSQDSRGYYGYTF	TGTGCCAGCAGCCAAGATTCAAGGGGGTACTATGGCTACACCTTC
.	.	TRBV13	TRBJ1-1	CASSSTTDRYTEAFF	TGTGCCAGCAGCTCAACAACAGACAGATACACTGAAGCTTTCTTT
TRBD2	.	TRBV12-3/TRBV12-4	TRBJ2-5	CASSPYKGLAGRGETQYF	TGTGCCAGCAGTCCCTATAAAGGACTAGCGGGGAGGGGAGAGACCCAGTACTTC
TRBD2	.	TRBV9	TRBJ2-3	CASSVGASGTTDTQYF	TGTGCCAGCAGCGTAGGTGCTAGCGGGACCACAGATACGCAGTATTTT
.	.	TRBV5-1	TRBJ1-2	CASSLDDTYGYTF	TGCGCCAGCAGCTTGGATGACACCTATGGCTACACCTTC
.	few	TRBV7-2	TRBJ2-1	CASSATGHPRAYNEQFF	TGTGCCAGCAGCGCAACGGGACACCCGAGGGCTTACAATGAGCAGTTCTTC
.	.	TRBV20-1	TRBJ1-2	CSAPLGREWKGYTF	TGCAGTGCCCCCCTGGGCAGGGAATGGAAAGGCTACACCTTC
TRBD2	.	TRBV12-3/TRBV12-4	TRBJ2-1	CASRATSGGDSEQFF	TGTGCCAGCAGAGCTACTAGCGGGGGGGATAGTGAGCAGTTCTTC
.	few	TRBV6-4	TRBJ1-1	CASRGPIAGDTEAFF	TGTGCCAGCCGAGGACCGATCGCAGGAGACACTGAAGCTTTCTTT
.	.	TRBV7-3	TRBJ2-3	CASSLRLRVPSTDTQYF	TGTGCCAGCAGCTTAAGGTTAAGGGTCCCTTCCACAGATACGCAGTATTTT
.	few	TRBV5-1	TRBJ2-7	CASTRNRGSYEQYF	TGCGCCAGCACCCGGAATAGGGGATCCTACGAGCAGTACTTC
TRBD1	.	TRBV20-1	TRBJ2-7	CSAAYGTGDEQYF	TGCAGTGCCGCCTACGGTACAGGGGACGAGCAGTACTTC
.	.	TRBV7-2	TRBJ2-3	CASSRGGFTDTQYF	TGTGCCAGCAGCCGCGGGGGCTTCACAGATACGCAGTATTTT
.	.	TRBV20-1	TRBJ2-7	CSATGLRGSYEQYF	TGCAGTGCTACGGGACTCCGAGGGTCCTACGAGCAGTACTTC
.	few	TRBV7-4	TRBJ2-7	CASSSRAPQPYEQYF	TGTGCCAGCAGCTCCCGGGCTCCCCAACCTTACGAGCAGTACTTC
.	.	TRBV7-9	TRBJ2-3	CASSASTASTDTQYF	TGTGCCAGCAGCGCGTCGACGGCAAGCACAGATACGCAGTATTTT
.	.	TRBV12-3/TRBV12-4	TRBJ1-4	CASSLADTNEKLFF	TGTGCCAGCAGCCTTGCGGATACTAATGAAAAACTGTTTTTT